A single sample gave rise to the 14 T cell receptor beta chains below, sequenced in a study of shared clonotypes between healthy human individuals. Only in-frame clones appear in the TCRdb table, and some are missing; sequencing was by immunoSEQ multiplex PCR. The repertoire consists of about 1 million clones, with approximately 76% occurring once and the leading ten covering approximately 1.5%. Specimen: memory CD4+ T cells sorted from blood. The subset: CD45RA-negative fraction. Source of these receptors: a young man in good health.

The chain recombines TRBV6-1 with TRBJ2-3, with D possibly being TRBD1 (5 bases). Germline V gene lookup returns CDR1 MNHNS and CDR2 SASEGT. Between the trimmed V and J ends, which lost 8 bases and 2 bases, there was a span of 11 bases. This CDR3 spans 13 amino acids. CDR3 nucleotides: TGTGCCAGCGGCAGGGCAAACACAGATACGCAGTATTTT. Translated, it gives CASGRANTDTQYF.

The rearrangement joins TRBV5-5 to TRBJ1-1, with D hard to call. Germline V CDR1 and CDR2: SGHKS, YYEKEE (reference sequence). V lost 0 bases to trimming and J lost 2 bases, with 14 bases between them. This CDR3 is 16 amino acids long. CDR3 DNA: TGTGCCAGCAGCTTGGTTCTTCCGGGCGAAAACACTGAAGCTTTCTTT. Protein product: CASSLVLPGENTEAFF.

Comment on this clone: A read error is the likely source, as a far larger clone sits one nucleotide away. At the DNA level, this CDR3 is encoded by other sequences in the same sample as well. The rearrangement links TRBV2 to TRBJ1-5; no reliable D call. CDR3 length: 12 amino acids. The V and J ends lost 4 bases and 2 bases respectively, with 3 bases between them. Germline loops: CDR1 SNHLY, CDR2 FYNNEI. The CDR3 loop reads CASSVGNQPQHF. The CDR3 DNA sequence: TGTGCCAGCAGTGTCGGCAATCAGCCCCAGCATTTT.

The V gene is TRBV6-1, the J gene TRBJ2-7; no definite D call. The ends were cut back, 1 base at V and 6 bases at J, with 10 bases in the middle. Germline-derived CDR1 and CDR2 are MNHNS and SASEGT. The CDR3 sequence is 13 residues long. CDR3 sequence: CASSEGATGEQYF. The DNA for the CDR3 is TGTGCCAGCAGTGAAGGGGCGACGGGCGAGCAGTACTTC.

J is TRBJ1-3 and V is TRBV10-3; 7 nucleotides line up with TRBD1. After removal of 10 bases from V and 3 bases from J, the junction contained 9 bases not matched to a gene. The CDR3 totals 14 residues. Germline V lookup: CDR1 ENHRY, CDR2 SYGVKD. CDR3 sequence: CATRNRGGGNTIYF. The CDR3 DNA reads TGTGCCACCAGGAACAGGGGCGGTGGAAACACCATATATTTT.

DNA of the CDR3: TGCGCCAGCAGCCCGGACGGGTGGGGCACAGATACGCAGTATTTT. Translating gives CASSPDGWGTDTQYF. V and J are TRBV5-1 and TRBJ2-3; D unclear. The germline V gene encodes CDR1 SGHRS and CDR2 YFSETQ. CDR3 length equals 15 residues. Deletions cut 4 bases from V and 1 base from J, with 13 bases between.

On this clone: The junction shows a germline mismatch at one end, possibly a read error. Other DNA sequences of this sample code for an identical CDR3. The chain recombines TRBV7-7 with TRBJ1-1, with D perhaps matching TRBD1 (5 bases). This CDR3 is built from 13 residues. Per the germline V gene, CDR1 is SSHAT and CDR2 is FNYEAQ (reference sequence). CDR3 region: CASSFSRDTEAFF. The CDR3 bases are TGTGCTAGCAGCTTCTCCAGGGACACTGAAGCTTTCTTT.

The chain links TRBV5-6 to TRBJ2-5; D is perhaps TRBD1 (5 bases). The J call may be mistaken, given a closer DNA end match to TRBJ2-7. The germline V gene encodes CDR1 SGHDT and CDR2 YYEEEE. CDR3 length equals 15 residues. Written as DNA, the CDR3 is TGTGCCAGCAGCTTAGGGGTACGGACCTCCTACGAGCAGTACTTC. It codes for CASSLGVRTSYEQYF.

The chain has TRBV9 and TRBJ2-4; tentatively, D is TRBD1 (5 bases). CDR1 and CDR2 from the germline V gene are SGDLS and YYNGEE. This CDR3 is built from 14 residues. Trimming took 0 bases from V and 9 from J, leaving 13 bases between them. The CDR3 sequence is CASSVDRRDSIQYF. CDR3 sequence (DNA): TGTGCCAGCAGCGTAGACAGGAGAGATAGCATTCAGTACTTC.

The chain recombines TRBV4-3 with TRBJ2-3; 8 bases are shared with TRBD2. V dropped 3 bases and J dropped 6; count of bases not matched to a gene: 8. The germline V gene encodes CDR1 LGHNA and CDR2 YSLEER. The CDR3 contains 15 residues. The CDR3 is CASSQGLDFLDTQYF. Written as DNA, the CDR3 is TGCGCCAGCAGCCAGGGACTAGATTTTTTGGATACGCAGTATTTT.

The chain links TRBV6-6 to TRBJ1-4; D not resolved. The germline V gene has CDR1 MNHNY and CDR2 SVGAGI (reference sequence). Trimming took off 5 bases at V and 8 bases at J, with 18 bases between the two ends. The CDR3 has 15 residues. CDR3 in DNA: TGTGCCAGCAGTAAGGACCCCACGATTGTCGAAAAACTGTTTTTT. Amino acid sequence: CASSKDPTIVEKLFF.

This clone has only a few counts. The junction departs from germline at one end; a sequencing error may be responsible. The V and J genes are TRBV5-5 and TRBJ2-7; 8 bases fit TRBD2. There are 17 residues in the CDR3. Germline lookup yields CDR1 SGHKS and CDR2 YYEKEE (reference sequence). This chain's CDR3 is CASNFASGTSFSHEQYF. In nucleotides, the CDR3 is TGTGCCAGCAACTTTGCCTCCGGGACTAGTTTCTCCCACGAGCAGTACTTC.

The chain employs TRBV7-9 and TRBJ2-2; TRBD2 might be the D (7 bases). CDR1 SEHNR and CDR2 FQNEAQ come from the germline V gene (reference sequence). Trimming left V 0 bases short and J 2 bases short, with 13 bases between. This CDR3 comprises 17 residues. The CDR3 coding sequence is TGTGCCAGCAGCTTAGCGGGCGGGGGCGTAAACACCGGGGAGCTGTTTTTT. Residues: CASSLAGGGVNTGELFF.

This chain joins TRBV6-6 and TRBJ1-5, with 7 bases lining up with TRBD1. The J segment lost 1 base and the V segment lost 5 bases, leaving 5 bases of the junction unmatched. Germline lookup yields CDR1 MNHNY and CDR2 SVGAGI (reference sequence). The CDR3 runs 15 residues. The CDR3 spells CASSIDRVSNQPQHF. The CDR3, as DNA: TGTGCCAGCAGTATTGACAGGGTGAGCAATCAGCCCCAGCATTTT.